A single TCR beta chain is shown here with its context. The antigen remains unidentified. The CDR3 covers 12 residues. V dropped 5 bases and J dropped 8 bases, with 12 bases sitting between them. Per germline, CDR1 SGHAT and CDR2 FQNNGV. This sample was included in a study of response to subunit inactivated influenza vaccine. Study-wide points: It was the authors' suggestion that each seasonal influenza vaccination recruits few new T cells.

TCRdb re-derived calls from the RT-PCR reads in MiXCR, one entry per CDR3 protein. The sample shows more than 600,000 distinct CDR3 sequences, 18% of them seen only once. The input for sequencing was PBMCs from blood, taken less than 6 days after vaccination. The V gene is TRBV11-2, the J gene TRBJ1-1; no reliable D call. This TCR was sampled from a man in his fifties or sixties who received an inactivated influenza vaccine. In DNA form, the CDR3 reads TGTGCCAGCAGCCTACGTGTACGGGAAGCTTTCTTT. This translates into CASSLRVREAFF.